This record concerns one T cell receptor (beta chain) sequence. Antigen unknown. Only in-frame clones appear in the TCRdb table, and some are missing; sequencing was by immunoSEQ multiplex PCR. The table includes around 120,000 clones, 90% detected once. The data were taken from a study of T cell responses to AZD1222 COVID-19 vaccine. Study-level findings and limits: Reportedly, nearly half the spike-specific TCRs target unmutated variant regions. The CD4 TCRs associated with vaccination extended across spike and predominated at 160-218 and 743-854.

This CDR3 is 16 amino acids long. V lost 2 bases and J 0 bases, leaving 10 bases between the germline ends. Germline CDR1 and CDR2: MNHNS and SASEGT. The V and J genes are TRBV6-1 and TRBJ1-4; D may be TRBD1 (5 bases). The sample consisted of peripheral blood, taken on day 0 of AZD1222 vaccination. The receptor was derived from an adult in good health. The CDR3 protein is CASSEQGAATNEKLFF. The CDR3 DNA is TGTGCCAGCAGTGAACAGGGCGCTGCAACTAATGAAAAACTGTTTTTT.